This TCR beta chain was sequenced during a study of blood T cells in healthy people across ages. Study-wide results and caveats: Compared with aged donors, long-lived donors showed fewer expanded clones, suggesting selection. CMV status of donors was unknown, possibly confounding expanded clonotype changes.

For this clonotype: Its antigen is as yet unknown.

Next came a second PCR, run for about 6 to 12 cycles, which used a sample-barcoded 5' primer along with a J-beta primer mix. TCRdb reprocessed the 5' RACE reads with MiXCR, giving one entry per CDR3 protein. This sample yields 790,000 or so distinct CDR3 sequences, of which about 45% are seen a single time; less than 20% belongs to the top ten. Germline CDR1 reads SGHTA; CDR2 reads FQGNSA. This CDR3 is built from 17 residues. Losses at the gene ends were 3 bases for V and 4 bases for J; bases not matched to a gene: 5. The sequence came from a man of 80 years or more in good health. The specimen sequenced was blood. V gene TRBV7-2 combines with J gene TRBJ2-6; TRBD1 matches at 11 bases. This CDR3 is CASSFGQGAGGANVLTF. The DNA of the CDR3 is TGTGCCAGCAGCTTTGGACAGGGGGCTGGCGGGGCCAACGTCCTGACTTTC.